This TCR beta chain was recorded in a study of T cell changes during pregnancy in multiple sclerosis. Data came from immunoSEQ multiplex PCR; TCRdb stores just in-frame clones and leaves some out. The data show 74,000 or so clones, with around nine tenths seen just once and approximately 0.2% held by the top ten. Germline values: CDR1 SGHDT, CDR2 YYEEEE. Trimming removed 0 bases from V and 0 bases from J, with 7 bases in between. This CDR3 spans 16 amino acids. The V call is TRBV5-6, the J call TRBJ2-6, with a weak D call TRBD1 (5 bases). Sequencing used CD4+ T cells from peripheral blood mononuclear cells, obtained before pregnancy. This clonotype originated in a female donor with multiple sclerosis, enrolled in a pregnancy study. The CDR3 nucleotides read TGTGCCAGCAGCTTGGCAGGGTACTCTGGGGCCAACGTCCTGACTTTC. Its translation is CASSLAGYSGANVLTF.